The source of this T cell receptor beta chain is a study of shared clonotypes between healthy human individuals. Study-level background: Every donor yielded three CD4 naive, three CD4 memory, two CD8 naive and one CD8 memory plate.

Naive CD8 cells were CD45RO-negative, positively selected for CCR7, excluding terminally differentiated effector memory CD45RA+ cells. Notes on the study in general: What rarefaction showed was incomplete sorted-subset sequencing despite large depth. Sample collection involved blood only; tissue repertoires are likely different. Generally, estimated richness proved larger in naive subsets than it did in memory subsets.

On this clone: What it recognizes is unknown. Other nucleotide sequences from this sample produce the same CDR3.

Only in-frame clones appear in the TCRdb table, and some are missing; sequencing was by immunoSEQ multiplex PCR. The table has some 2.1 million clones, approximately 94% seen once. The sequence derives from a man younger than 35 in good health. The sequencing input was naive CD8+ T cells sorted from blood.

CDR3 in amino acids: CASSPGTGSNQPQHF. The CDR3 nucleotides read TGTGCCAGCAGCCCCGGGACAGGTAGCAATCAGCCCCAGCATTTT. The J gene is TRBJ1-5, the V gene TRBV7-9; 8 nucleotides agree with TRBD1. V was clipped by 5 bases and J by 0 bases; unmatched bases: 3. Germline V gene data show CDR1 as SEHNR and CDR2 as FQNEAQ (reference sequence). The CDR3 length is 15 residues.